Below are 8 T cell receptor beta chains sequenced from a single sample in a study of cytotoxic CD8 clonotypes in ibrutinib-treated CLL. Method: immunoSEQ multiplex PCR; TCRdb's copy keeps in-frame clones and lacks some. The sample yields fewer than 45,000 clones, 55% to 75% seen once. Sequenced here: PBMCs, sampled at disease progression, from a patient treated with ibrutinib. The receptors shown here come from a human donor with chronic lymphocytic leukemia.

The CDR3 loop is CASSQVPDRAGGYTF. The CDR3 DNA sequence: TGCGCCAGCAGCCAAGTTCCCGACAGGGCAGGTGGCTACACCTTC. The genes are TRBV4-1 and TRBJ1-2, with 7 bases lining up with TRBD1. Germline loops: CDR1 MGHRA, CDR2 YSYEKL. The CDR3 totals 15 residues. V gave up 1 base and J gave up 7 bases; unmatched junction bases: 9.

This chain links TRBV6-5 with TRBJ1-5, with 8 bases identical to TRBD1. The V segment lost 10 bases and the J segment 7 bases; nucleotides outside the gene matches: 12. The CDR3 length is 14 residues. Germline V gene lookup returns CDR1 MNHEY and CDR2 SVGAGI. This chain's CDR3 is CATAHDRGGQPQHF. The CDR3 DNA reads TGTGCCACCGCCCACGACAGGGGCGGACAGCCCCAGCATTTT.

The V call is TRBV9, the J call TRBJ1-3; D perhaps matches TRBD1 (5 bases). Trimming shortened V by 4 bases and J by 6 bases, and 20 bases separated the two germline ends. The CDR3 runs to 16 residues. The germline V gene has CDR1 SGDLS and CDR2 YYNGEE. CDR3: CASSPPSGWGKNTIYF. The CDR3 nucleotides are TGTGCCAGCAGCCCGCCAAGTGGATGGGGGAAAAACACCATATATTTT. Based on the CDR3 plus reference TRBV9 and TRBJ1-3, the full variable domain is DSGVTQTPKHLITATGQRVTLRCSPRSGDLSVYWYQQSLDQGLQFLIQYYNGEERAKGNILERFSAQQFPDLHSELNLSSLELGDSALYFCASSPPSGWGKNTIYFGEGSWLTVV.

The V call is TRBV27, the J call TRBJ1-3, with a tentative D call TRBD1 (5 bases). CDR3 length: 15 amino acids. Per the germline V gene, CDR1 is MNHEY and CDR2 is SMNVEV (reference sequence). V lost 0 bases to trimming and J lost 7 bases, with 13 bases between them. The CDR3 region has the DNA TGTGCCAGCAGTTTATCGTACGGGGGAAAGAACACCATATATTTT. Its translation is CASSLSYGGKNTIYF.

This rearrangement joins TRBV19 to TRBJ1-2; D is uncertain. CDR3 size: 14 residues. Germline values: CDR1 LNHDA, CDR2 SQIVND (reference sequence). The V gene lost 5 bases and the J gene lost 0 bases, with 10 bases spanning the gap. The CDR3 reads CASSPAPANYGYTF. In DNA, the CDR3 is TGTGCCAGTAGTCCTGCCCCAGCTAACTATGGCTACACCTTC.

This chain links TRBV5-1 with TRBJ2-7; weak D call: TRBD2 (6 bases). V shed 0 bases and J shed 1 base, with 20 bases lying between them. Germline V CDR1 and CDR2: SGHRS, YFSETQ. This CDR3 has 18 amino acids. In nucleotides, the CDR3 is TGCGCCAGCAGCTTGGAGTCCCCCCACGGGGGTCCTTCCTACGAGCAGTACTTC. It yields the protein CASSLESPHGGPSYEQYF.

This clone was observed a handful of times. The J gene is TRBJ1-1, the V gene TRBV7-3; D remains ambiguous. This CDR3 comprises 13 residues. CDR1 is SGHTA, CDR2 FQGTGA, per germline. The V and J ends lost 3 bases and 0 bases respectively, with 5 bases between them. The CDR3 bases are TGTGCCAGCAGCTTTACGGTGAACACTGAAGCTTTCTTT. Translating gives CASSFTVNTEAFF. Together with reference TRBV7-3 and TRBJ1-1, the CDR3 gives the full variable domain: GAGVSQTPSNKVTEKGKYVELRCDPISGHTALYWYRQSLGQGPEFLIYFQGTGAADDSGLPNDRFFAVRPEGSVSTLKIQRTERGDSAVYLCASSFTVNTEAFFGQGTRLTVV.

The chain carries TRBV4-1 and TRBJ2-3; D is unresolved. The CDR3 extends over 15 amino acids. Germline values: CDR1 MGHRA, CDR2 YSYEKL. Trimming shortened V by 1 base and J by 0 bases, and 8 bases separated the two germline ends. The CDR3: CASSQVAISTDTQYF. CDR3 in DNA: TGCGCCAGCAGCCAAGTTGCGATTAGCACAGATACGCAGTATTTT.